This is a list of T cell receptor beta chains from one sample in a study of a mutant IDH1 vaccine in newly diagnosed glioma. Which antigens these TCRs recognize remains unknown. Produced via immunoSEQ multiplex PCR; TCRdb's table is partial and in-frame only. In the table there are about 32,000 clones, around 73% of which are singletons. This material consisted of PBMCs, taken from a glioma patient whose treatment included an IDH1 peptide vaccine. The source is a woman aged 40-49 years with glioma. Each CDR3 is given with its conserved first and last residue. The order of the fields is V gene, CDR3 length, CDR3 protein.

>TRBV7-9|15
CASSSRDSPNTEAFF
>TRBV10-3|13
CAIGRGLDYGYTF
>TRBV7-9|15
CASSLEGGGLYEQYF
>TRBV2|13
CASPLVAGNEQFF
>TRBV11-2|15
CASSLRLDRQDEAFF
>TRBV5-1|15
CASSLNRGPPDTQYF
>TRBV6-6|12
CASTTRNTEAFF
>TRBV7-2|15
CASSLGRSYNSPLHF
>TRBV5-6|15
CASSAPRGRDTEAFF
>TRBV29-1|14
CSVDKTFSYNEQFF
>TRBV23-1|16
CASSRPPGQNTGELFF
>TRBV5-6|15
CASSYSARLNTEAFF
>TRBV6-5|13
CASSYPDRAEAFF
>TRBV7-6|16
CASSLRGEGNQETQYF
>TRBV29-1|13
CSVSSIGAAEQFF
>TRBV2|14
CASSEAGPLTEAFF